This T cell receptor beta chain is from a study of blood T cell repertoires in COVID-19. About the research overall: Acute and convalescent COVID-19 specimens originated in the United States, Italy and Spain. The analysed material was cDNA or gDNA that came from T cells, B-cell-depleted T cells, or PBMCs.

In the source study's methods: How many nucleated cells were present was estimated from reference gene primer amplification. Repertoires were generated with immunoSEQ multiplex PCR, while TCRdb's copy carries only in-frame clones and drops some. For V, J and clone size, that table is used; D and trimming come from the DNA. The data contain roughly 330,000 clones, around four fifths of them singletons. V dropped 2 bases and J dropped 7 bases, with 11 bases sitting between them. Per germline, CDR1 MNHEY and CDR2 SVGAGI. The CDR3 loop spans 13 amino acids. Source material: peripheral blood. V is TRBV6-5 and J is TRBJ1-2, with unresolved D. The clonotype was recovered from a woman between 50 and 59 years old with acute or convalescent COVID-19. The CDR3 sequence: CASSYEGRSGYTF. CDR3 nucleotides: TGTGCCAGCAGTTACGAGGGAAGAAGTGGCTACACCTTC.